This TCR beta chain emerged from a study of cytomegalovirus exposure and HLA in healthy donors. PCR employed 60 Vbeta and 13 Jbeta primers. Some clones are missing from TCRdb's copy, which holds only in-frame ones; the method was immunoSEQ multiplex PCR. The table has about 100,000 clones, 60% to 75% seen once. This clone was seen once. The CDR3 extends over 20 amino acids. Trimming took 1 base from V and 0 from J; bases not matched to a gene: 15. Germline V gene data show CDR1 as SQVTM and CDR2 as ANQGSEA. The receptor comes from a woman in her 70s in good health and CMV-seropositive. The sequenced sample was PBMCs. This chain links TRBV29-1 with TRBJ2-3; 11 nucleotides agree with TRBD1. The CDR3 DNA sequence: TGCAGCGTTGAAGGGGGACGTTTTGGGGGACAGGGGGTTAGCACAGATACGCAGTATTTT. Translation: CSVEGGRFGGQGVSTDTQYF.